These 20 T cell receptor beta chains share one sample of origin, sequenced in a study of Graves' ophthalmopathy and Graves' hyperthyroidism. The sequenced template was RNA, covering the TCR beta CDR3 region. The library came from an HTBI-primed first-round RT-PCR and a second-round multiplex PCR. TCRdb independently ran MiXCR on the multiplex PCR reads; one entry per CDR3 protein. Among 200,000 to 300,000 distinct CDR3 sequences listed, around 50% were seen once. Source material: peripheral blood. These receptors were obtained from an adult man with Graves' ophthalmopathy.

This clonotype was observed a handful of times. This chain links TRBV10-3 with TRBJ2-2; 8 bases match TRBD1. Per germline, CDR1 ENHRY and CDR2 SYGVKD. V lost 10 bases to trimming and J lost 1 base; unmatched junction nucleotides: 2. CDR3 length equals 13 residues. CDR3 in DNA: TGTGCCACGGGGACAGGGAACACCGGGGAGCTGTTTTTT. It yields the protein CATGTGNTGELFF.

A few counts support this clonotype. V gene TRBV2 combines with J gene TRBJ1-2; TRBD1 agrees at 9 bases. Germline V gene lookup returns CDR1 SNHLY and CDR2 FYNNEI. Losses at the gene ends were 6 bases for V and 14 bases for J; bases not matched to a gene: 19. The CDR3 loop spans 15 amino acids. The CDR3 coding sequence is TGTGCCAGCAGCCTCCTAAGGGCCGGGACAGGGCGACAAACCTTC. This gives the protein CASSLLRAGTGRQTF.

CDR3 nucleotide sequence: TGTGCCAGTACCCAGGGGCACTCTGGGGCCAACGTCCTGACTTTC. Residues: CASTQGHSGANVLTF. V gene TRBV19 combines with J gene TRBJ2-6, with D possibly TRBD1 on 6 matching bases. V lost 7 bases, J lost 0 bases, and 10 bases lay in between. The germline V gene encodes CDR1 LNHDA and CDR2 SQIVND (reference sequence). The CDR3 runs 15 residues.

This chain connects TRBV7-9 to TRBJ2-7, with 7 bases that match TRBD1. V was clipped by 1 base and J by 0 bases; unmatched bases: 12. Germline CDR1 reads SEHNR; CDR2 reads FQNEAQ (reference sequence). The CDR3 spans 18 residues. As DNA, the CDR3 is TGTGCCAGCAGCTTAGGGACAGGACTGAGTGGAAGCTCCTACGAGCAGTACTTC. As protein: CASSLGTGLSGSSYEQYF. The full variable domain, with the rest looked up from reference TRBV7-9 and TRBJ2-7, is DTGVSQNPRHKITKRGQNVTFRCDPISEHNRLYWYRQTLGQGPEFLTYFQNEAQLEKSRLLSDRFSAERPKGSFSTLEIQRTEQGDSAMYLCASSLGTGLSGSSYEQYFGPGTRLTVT.

The chain carries TRBV7-3 and TRBJ2-2; the D is unclear. V was clipped by 5 bases and J by 7 bases, with 11 bases between them. Per germline, CDR1 SGHTA and CDR2 FQGTGA. This CDR3 spans 13 amino acids. CDR3 bases: TGTGCCAGCAGCCCCTATATGGGCGGGGAGCTGTTTTTT. It translates to CASSPYMGGELFF.

This chain connects TRBV5-1 to TRBJ2-5; TRBD1 is a possible D gene (6 bases). Germline V CDR1 and CDR2: SGHRS, YFSETQ. V was trimmed by 3 bases and J by 1 base, leaving 10 bases between them. This CDR3 comprises 14 residues. CDR3 residues: CASSWLGAQETQYF. CDR3 nucleotide sequence: TGCGCCAGCAGCTGGTTGGGGGCCCAAGAGACCCAGTACTTC.

This clonotype occurred a few times. V gene TRBV12-3 or TRBV12-4 combines with J gene TRBJ2-7; possible D gene TRBD2, 6 bases. With 5 bases removed from V and 4 bases from J, the gap between germline ends came to 12 bases. The CDR3 loop spans 13 amino acids. The CDR3 loop reads CASSIRDLYEQYF. CDR3 bases: TGTGCCAGCAGTATACGGGACTTGTACGAGCAGTACTTC.

A few counts support this clonotype. The J gene is TRBJ2-7, the V gene TRBV20-1; 8 bases agree with TRBD1. The ends lost 1 base at V and 2 bases at J; junction bases unmatched: 7. This CDR3 region has 15 residues. The germline CDR1 and CDR2 sequences are DFQATT and SNEGSKA (reference sequence). The chain's CDR3 is CSARARTGFTYEQYF. Here the CDR3 DNA reads TGCAGTGCTAGAGCGAGGACAGGGTTTACCTACGAGCAGTACTTC.

Comment on this clonotype: One end of the junction does not line up with germline, which may come from a read error. V and J are TRBV24-1 and TRBJ1-1, with no clear D. The CDR3 covers 14 residues. Germline V gene sequence: CDR1 KGHDR, CDR2 SFDVKD. The CDR3: CATGDQTRFPPAFF. The CDR3 DNA sequence: TGTGCCACCGGTGATCAGACAAGATTTCCTCCAGCTTTCTTT.

This clonotype was seen more than once but under ten times. The V and J genes are TRBV29-1 and TRBJ2-7; 12 nucleotides align to TRBD2. The V and J ends lost 4 bases and 6 bases, in that order; junction bases with no gene match: 7. This CDR3 is built from 14 residues. The germline V gene encodes CDR1 SQVTM and CDR2 ANQGSEA. This chain's CDR3 is CSVVLTSGSGEQYF. The CDR3 DNA reads as TGCAGCGTTGTCCTGACTAGCGGGAGTGGCGAGCAGTACTTC.

This clonotype was seen a handful of times. The chain carries TRBV20-1 and TRBJ2-5, with 7 bases aligning to TRBD2. Trimming cost V 0 bases and J 1 base; bases outside gene matches: 5. This CDR3 spans 15 amino acids. Germline V CDR1 and CDR2: DFQATT, SNEGSKA (reference sequence). CDR3 bases: TGCAGTGCTAGAGATACGCGGGGGACCCAAGAGACCCAGTACTTC. The encoded protein is CSARDTRGTQETQYF.

V gene TRBV20-1 combines with J gene TRBJ1-3; tentatively, D is TRBD1 (6 bases). Trimming pared 6 bases from V and 2 bases from J, leaving 17 bases between. Germline CDR1 and CDR2: DFQATT and SNEGSKA (reference sequence). This CDR3 has 15 amino acids. In DNA, the CDR3 is TGCAGTGCACCTTACAGGGCAAAAGCTGGAAACACCATATATTTT. Its translation: CSAPYRAKAGNTIYF.

V usage is TRBV7-8 and J usage is TRBJ2-7; D is possibly TRBD1 (6 bases). The V gene lost 0 bases and the J gene lost 2 bases, with 17 bases spanning the gap. Germline CDR1 and CDR2: SGHVS and FQNEAQ. This CDR3 region has 17 residues. This CDR3 is CASSLARARGGPYEQYF. The CDR3 nucleotides read TGTGCCAGCAGCTTAGCGCGGGCCAGGGGCGGACCCTACGAGCAGTACTTC.

The V and J genes are TRBV4-1 and TRBJ2-7; TRBD1 aligns across 7 bases. CDR1 and CDR2 (germline): MGHRA, YSYEKL. With V trimmed by 4 bases and J by 2 bases, 5 bases remained unmatched. The CDR3 loop spans 14 amino acids. In nucleotides, the CDR3 is TGCGCCAGCAGCCTAAACAGGGGAACCTACGAGCAGTACTTC. It yields the protein CASSLNRGTYEQYF.

The chain combines TRBV15 with TRBJ2-2; TRBD2 agrees at 10 bases. The germline CDR1 and CDR2 sequences are LNHNV and YYDKDF (reference sequence). J was trimmed by 4 bases and V by 0 bases; bases with no gene match: 5. The length of the CDR3 is 17 residues. The CDR3: CATSRDRASGSTGELFF. CDR3 nucleotides: TGTGCCACCAGCAGAGATCGGGCTAGCGGGAGCACCGGGGAGCTGTTTTTT.

Worth noting for this clonotype: It may be a read error: a sequence one base away is much more abundant. The chain joins TRBV15 to TRBJ1-2, with no clear D. Germline assignment: CDR1 LNHNV and CDR2 YYDKDF (reference sequence). This CDR3 region has 14 residues. V was trimmed by 1 base and J by 4 bases, leaving 10 bases between them. The CDR3 loop reads CATSRGRTSYGYTF. The CDR3 DNA follows: TGTGCCACCAGCAGAGGTCGGACTAGCTATGGCTACACCTTC.

Only a few counts were recorded for this clonotype. V usage is TRBV10-2 and J usage is TRBJ2-2, with 8 bases identical to TRBD1. V shed 10 bases, J shed 5 bases, and the junction held 9 bases outside the gene matches. The CDR3 runs 14 residues. Looked up from germline, CDR1 is WSHSY and CDR2 is SAAADI. The CDR3 DNA is TGCGCCACACAGACAGGGGAAGGGACCGGGGAGCTGTTTTTT. Its translation: CATQTGEGTGELFF.

V gene TRBV7-4 combines with J gene TRBJ2-5, with D possibly TRBD1 on 6 matching bases. V was pared by 7 bases and J by 5 bases, with 20 bases between. The CDR3 contains 15 residues. Germline values: CDR1 SGHVT, CDR2 SQSDAQ. Here the CDR3 reads CASTSYTQGFETQYF. DNA of the CDR3: TGTGCCAGCACCTCATACACACAGGGTTTTGAGACCCAGTACTTC.

The chain carries TRBV5-4 and TRBJ1-2; TRBD1 is a possible D gene (5 bases). The CDR3 has 13 residues. V lost 4 bases and J 8 bases, leaving 15 bases between the germline ends. Looked up from germline, CDR1 is SGHNT and CDR2 is YYREEE (reference sequence). The CDR3 bases are TGTGCCAGCAGCGACGGGGGGAAGTTAGGCTACACCTTC. This encodes CASSDGGKLGYTF.

The genes are TRBV6-6 and TRBJ1-1; possible D gene TRBD1, 5 bases. The CDR3 spans 15 residues. Between the trimmed V and J ends, which lost 0 bases and 1 base, there was a span of 9 bases. Per the germline V gene, CDR1 is MNHNY and CDR2 is SVGAGI (reference sequence). The CDR3 loop reads CASSYSGRGNTEAFF. The DNA for the CDR3 is TGTGCCAGCAGTTACTCGGGAAGGGGGAACACTGAAGCTTTCTTT.